This TCR beta chain was identified in a study of T cell responses to AZD1222 COVID-19 vaccine. Overall study results and limits: Baseline serology detected seropositivity in only five to seven AZD1222 recipients. Regions 160-218 and 743-854 held dominance among vaccine-associated CD4 TCRs, which spanned spike. Nearly half of the spike-specific TCRs reportedly recognize variant regions that carry no mutations.

TCRdb's copy holds only in-frame clones and misses some; the assay was immunoSEQ multiplex PCR. The table records roughly 200,000 clones, 88% of them present only once. Remarks on this clone: Its antigen is currently unknown.

Trimming removed 2 bases from V and 6 bases from J, with 4 bases in between. Germline CDR1 and CDR2: SGHNT and YYREEE (reference sequence). The CDR3 sequence is 11 residues long. The receptor was isolated from an adult in good health. Sample: peripheral blood, taken on day 0 of AZD1222 vaccination. The chain couples TRBV5-4 to TRBJ2-3; D is ambiguous. In DNA form, the CDR3 reads TGTGCCAGCAGCTTTGGGGATACGCAGTATTTT. As protein: CASSFGDTQYF.